The T cell receptor (beta chain) described here comes from a study of prognosis after radiotherapy for stage I lung cancer. Study-level points and caveats: Reportedly, metastasis status was linked to differences in TRBV and TRBJ usage frequencies.

Two-round multiplex PCR on genomic DNA was the method by which TCR beta CDR3 was amplified. Initially, in first-round PCR, primers specific to each TRBV and TRBJ gene were used. One entry per CDR3 protein, called by TCRdb with MiXCR from the multiplex PCR reads. The sample holds 20,000 to 25,000 distinct CDR3 sequences, about 42% seen once. Trimming took 5 bases from V and 3 from J, leaving 14 bases between them. The germline V gene encodes CDR1 SQVTM and CDR2 ANQGSEA. There are 13 residues in the CDR3. As regards this clonotype: Its target is not known.

V gene TRBV29-1 combines with J gene TRBJ2-7, with D perhaps TRBD2 (7 bases). This TCR was recovered from a donor aged 50 or older with non-small cell lung cancer. Sequencing was performed on PBMCs, taken before or after stereotactic body radiation therapy (not recorded which). CDR3 sequence reads: CSVRRGGSYEQYF. CDR3 DNA: TGCAGCGTTAGGAGGGGGGGAAGCTACGAGCAGTACTTC.